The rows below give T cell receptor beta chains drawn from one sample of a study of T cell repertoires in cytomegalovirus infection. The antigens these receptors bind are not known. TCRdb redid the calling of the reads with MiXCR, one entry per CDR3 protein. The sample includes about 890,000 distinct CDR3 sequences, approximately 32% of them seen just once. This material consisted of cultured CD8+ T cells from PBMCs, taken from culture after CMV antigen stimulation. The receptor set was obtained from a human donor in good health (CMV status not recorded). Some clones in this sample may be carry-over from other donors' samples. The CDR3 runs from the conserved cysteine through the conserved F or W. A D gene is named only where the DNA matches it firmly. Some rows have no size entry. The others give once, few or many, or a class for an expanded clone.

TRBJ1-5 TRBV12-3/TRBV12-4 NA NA CASSHPGRPQHF TGTGCCAGCAGTCATCCGGGTCGGCCCCAGCATTTT
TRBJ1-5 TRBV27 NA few CASSLRPINQPQHF TGTGCCAGCAGTTTACGACCGATCAATCAGCCCCAGCATTTT
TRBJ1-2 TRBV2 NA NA CASTGRGDIYGYTF TGTGCCAGCACCGGTAGAGGGGACATCTATGGCTACACCTTC
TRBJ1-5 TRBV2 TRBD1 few CASRDTGVGNQPQHF TGTGCCAGCAGGGATACAGGGGTTGGCAATCAGCCCCAGCATTTT
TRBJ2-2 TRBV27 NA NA CACSLWPNSGELFF TGTGCCTGCAGTTTATGGCCCAACTCCGGGGAGCTGTTTTTT
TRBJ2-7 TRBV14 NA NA CASRDTDSYEQYF TGTGCCAGCCGGGACACCGACTCCTACGAGCAGTACTTC
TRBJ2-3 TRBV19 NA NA CASSIEPAISTDTQYF TGTGCCAGTAGTATAGAACCAGCGATTAGCACAGATACGCAGTATTTT
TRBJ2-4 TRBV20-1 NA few CSARGGAKNIQYF TGCAGTGCTAGGGGCGGGGCCAAAAACATTCAGTACTTC
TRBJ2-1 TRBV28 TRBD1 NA CASSRGTGPYNEQFF TGTGCCAGCAGTCGAGGGACAGGGCCATACAATGAGCAGTTCTTC
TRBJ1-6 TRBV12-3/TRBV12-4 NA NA CASSLPGGREGRSPLHF TGTGCCAGCAGCCTACCTGGCGGTAGGGAAGGTCGGTCACCCCTCCACTTT
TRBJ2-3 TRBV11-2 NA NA CASSWTATDTQYF TGTGCCAGCAGCTGGACTGCCACAGATACGCAGTATTTT
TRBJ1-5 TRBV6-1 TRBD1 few CASTPTDRVGQPQHF TGTGCCAGCACCCCAACGGACAGGGTAGGTCAGCCCCAGCATTTT
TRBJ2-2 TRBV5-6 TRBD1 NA CASSYGTGHGELFF TGTGCCAGCAGCTACGGGACAGGGCACGGGGAGCTGTTTTTT
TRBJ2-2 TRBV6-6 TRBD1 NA CASSYSFDRGRTGELFF TGTGCCAGCAGTTACTCATTTGACAGGGGTCGGACCGGGGAGCTGTTTTTT
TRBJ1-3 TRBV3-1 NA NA CASSPTPTGWENTIYF TGTGCCAGCAGCCCCACCCCAACGGGGTGGGAAAACACCATATATTTT
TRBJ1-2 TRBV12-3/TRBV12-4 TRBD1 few CASTDRGAWYGYTF TGTGCCAGCACTGACAGGGGCGCTTGGTATGGCTACACCTTC
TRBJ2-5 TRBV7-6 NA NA CASSLAVSPGETQYF TGTGCCAGCAGCTTAGCTGTATCTCCTGGAGAGACCCAGTACTTC
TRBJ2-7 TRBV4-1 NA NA CASSQGPMGEQYF TGCGCCAGCAGCCAAGGCCCAATGGGTGAGCAGTACTTC
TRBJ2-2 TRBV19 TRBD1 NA CASRRTGTGELFF TGTGCCAGTCGAAGGACAGGCACCGGGGAGCTGTTTTTT
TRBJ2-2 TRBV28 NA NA CASSPIEAAGELFF TGTGCCAGCAGTCCAATAGAGGCGGCCGGGGAGCTGTTTTTT
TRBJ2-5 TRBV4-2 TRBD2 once CASSQVGLAGGLQETQYF TGTGCCAGCAGCCAAGTGGGACTAGCGGGGGGGCTCCAAGAGACCCAGTACTTC
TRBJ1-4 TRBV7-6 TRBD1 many CASSKSIGQATTNEKLFF TGTGCCAGCAGCAAATCGATTGGACAGGCAACAACTAATGAAAAACTGTTTTTT
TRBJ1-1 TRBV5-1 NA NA CANSLAGSSSNTEAFF TGCGCCAACAGCTTGGCAGGTTCGTCCTCGAACACTGAAGCTTTCTTT
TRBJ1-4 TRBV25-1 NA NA CASSERVPFGEKLFF TGTGCCAGCAGTGAAAGGGTACCTTTCGGTGAAAAACTGTTTTTT
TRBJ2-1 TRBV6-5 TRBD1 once CASGQGVHEQFF TGTGCCAGCGGACAGGGGGTCCATGAGCAGTTCTTC
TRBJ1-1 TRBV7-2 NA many CASSWLTQNTEAFF TGTGCCAGCAGCTGGCTCACTCAGAACACTGAAGCTTTCTTT
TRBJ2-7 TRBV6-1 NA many CASMNFYEQYF TGTGCCAGCATGAATTTCTACGAGCAGTACTTC
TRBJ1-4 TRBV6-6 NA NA CASTEGGALFEKLFF TGTGCCAGCACCGAGGGGGGGGCTCTGTTTGAAAAACTGTTTTTT
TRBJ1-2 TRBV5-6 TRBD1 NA CASSLDLRGDYGYTF TGTGCCAGCAGCTTGGATCTCAGGGGGGACTATGGCTACACCTTC
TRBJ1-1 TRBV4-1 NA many CASSPVAGLNTEAFF TGCGCCAGCAGCCCAGTTGCCGGGCTGAACACTGAAGCTTTCTTT
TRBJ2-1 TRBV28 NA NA CASSFDGASYNEQFF TGTGCCAGCAGTTTTGACGGGGCGAGTTACAATGAGCAGTTCTTC
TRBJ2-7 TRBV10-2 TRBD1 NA CASLGQGKEQYF TGCGCCAGCCTGGGACAGGGTAAAGAGCAGTACTTC
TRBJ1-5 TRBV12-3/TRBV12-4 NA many CASRRGGPSNQPQHF TGTGCCAGTCGCCGGGGGGGGCCGAGCAATCAGCCCCAGCATTTT
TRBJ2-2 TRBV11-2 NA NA CASSRKTYNTGELFF TGTGCCAGCAGCCGCAAAACCTATAACACCGGGGAGCTGTTTTTT
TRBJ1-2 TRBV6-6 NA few CASSPPPDSLSYGYTF TGTGCCAGCAGTCCTCCCCCAGACAGTCTATCCTATGGCTACACCTTC
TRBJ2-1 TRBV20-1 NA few CSARVAGPRNNEQFF TGCAGTGCTAGAGTCGCAGGGCCTAGGAACAATGAGCAGTTCTTC
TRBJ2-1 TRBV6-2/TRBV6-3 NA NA CASCLVGHNEQFF TGTGCCAGCTGTCTAGTGGGCCACAATGAGCAGTTCTTC
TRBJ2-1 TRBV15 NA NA CATTSGVATYNEQFF TGTGCCACCACCTCGGGTGTGGCTACCTACAATGAGCAGTTCTTC
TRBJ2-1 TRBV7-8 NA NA CASSAHLGYNEQFF TGTGCCAGCAGCGCACACTTGGGGTACAATGAGCAGTTCTTC
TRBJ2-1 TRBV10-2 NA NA CASSARDGGDF TGCGCCAGCAGTGCCCGGGACGGCGGGGACTTC
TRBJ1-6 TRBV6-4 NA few CASSDWDGSNSPLHF TGTGCCAGCAGTGACTGGGACGGATCTAATTCACCCCTCCACTTT
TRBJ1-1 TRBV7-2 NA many CASSLSAPYRVERNTEAFF TGTGCCAGCAGCTTATCCGCCCCTTACAGGGTCGAGAGGAACACTGAAGCTTTCTTT
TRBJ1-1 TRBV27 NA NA CATTSGSEAFF TGTGCCACCACATCGGGGTCCGAAGCTTTCTTT
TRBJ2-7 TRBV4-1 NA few CASSQPPGGDSYEQYF TGCGCCAGCAGCCAACCCCCGGGCGGGGACTCCTACGAGCAGTACTTC
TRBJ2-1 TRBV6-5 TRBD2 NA CASSYPGLAGGNEQFF TGTGCCAGCAGTTATCCTGGCCTAGCGGGGGGCAATGAGCAGTTCTTC
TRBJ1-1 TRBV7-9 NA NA CASSRQRAAEAFF TGTGCCAGCAGCCGACAGAGGGCCGCTGAAGCTTTCTTT
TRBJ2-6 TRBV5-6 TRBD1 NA CASSLTGAGANVLTF TGTGCCAGCAGCTTGACAGGGGCTGGGGCCAACGTCCTGACTTTC
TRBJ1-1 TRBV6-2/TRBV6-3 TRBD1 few CASSYRTTTQQGASTEAFF TGTGCCAGCAGTTACCGTACCACAACCCAACAGGGGGCAAGCACTGAAGCTTTCTTT
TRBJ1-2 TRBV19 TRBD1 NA CASRGAGGQHTPGYTF TGTGCCAGTAGAGGAGCCGGGGGACAGCACACACCTGGCTACACCTTC
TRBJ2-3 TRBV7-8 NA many CASSLFRSTDTQYF TGTGCCAGCAGCTTATTCCGCAGCACAGATACGCAGTATTTT
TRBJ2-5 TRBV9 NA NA CASSVAGSKQETQYF TGTGCCAGCAGCGTAGCGGGGTCTAAGCAAGAGACCCAGTACTTC
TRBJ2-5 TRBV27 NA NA CASGLSRETQYF TGTGCCAGCGGACTGTCCCGGGAGACCCAGTACTTC
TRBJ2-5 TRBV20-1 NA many CSASGGLSETQYF TGCAGTGCTAGCGGTGGCCTGTCCGAGACCCAGTACTTC
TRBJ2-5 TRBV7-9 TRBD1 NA CASSFDRDETQYF TGTGCCAGCAGCTTCGACAGGGACGAGACCCAGTACTTC
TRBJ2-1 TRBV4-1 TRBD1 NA CASSQDLQGDNEQFF TGCGCCAGCAGCCAAGATCTTCAGGGGGACAATGAGCAGTTCTTC
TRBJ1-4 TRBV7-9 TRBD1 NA CASSKDGTGGANEKLFF TGTGCCAGCAGCAAGGACGGGACAGGTGGAGCTAATGAAAAACTGTTTTTT